This T cell receptor (beta chain) was recorded in a study of identical twins. TCRdb reprocessed the 5' RACE reads with MiXCR, giving one entry per CDR3 protein. This table has 420,000 or so distinct CDR3 sequences, approximately 18% appearing once. V gave up 3 bases and J gave up 5 bases, with 8 bases separating them. Per germline, CDR1 DFQATT and CDR2 SNEGSKA (reference sequence). This CDR3 is built from 12 residues. The chain recombines TRBV20-1 with TRBJ2-1; D is undetermined. Sequencing input: naive T cells sorted from blood. The source of this sequence is a man aged 50 to 59 in good health. The CDR3 region has the DNA TGCAGTGCTAGTCACCGGAACAATGAGCAGTTCTTC. Translation gives CSASHRNNEQFF.